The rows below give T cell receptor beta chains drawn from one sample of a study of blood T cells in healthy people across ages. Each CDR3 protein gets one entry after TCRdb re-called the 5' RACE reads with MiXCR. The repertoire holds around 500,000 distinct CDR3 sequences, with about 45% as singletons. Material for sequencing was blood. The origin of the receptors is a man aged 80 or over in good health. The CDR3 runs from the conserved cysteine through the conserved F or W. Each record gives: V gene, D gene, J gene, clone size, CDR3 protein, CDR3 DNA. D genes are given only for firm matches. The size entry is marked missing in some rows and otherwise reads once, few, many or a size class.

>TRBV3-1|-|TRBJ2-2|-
CASSRTPYTGELFF
TGTGCCAGCAGTCGGACTCCCTACACCGGGGAGCTGTTTTTT
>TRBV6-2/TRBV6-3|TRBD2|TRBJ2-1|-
CASNTYLAGGQYNEQFF
TGTGCCAGCAATACCTATCTCGCGGGAGGCCAGTACAATGAGCAGTTCTTC
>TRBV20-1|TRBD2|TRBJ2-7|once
CSARAFGTSSYNEQYF
TGCAGTGCTAGGGCGTTTGGGACTAGCTCCTACAATGAGCAGTACTTC
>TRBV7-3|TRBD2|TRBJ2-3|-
CASSLTGLAGGADTQYF
TGTGCCAGCAGCTTAACGGGACTAGCGGGGGGCGCGGATACGCAGTATTTT
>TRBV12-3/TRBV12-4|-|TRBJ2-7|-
CASSSGTGINNEQYF
TGTGCCAGCAGTTCCGGGACTGGAATAAACAACGAGCAGTACTTC
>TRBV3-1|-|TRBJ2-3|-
CASSLRTAQDTQYF
TGTGCCAGCAGCCTTCGGACTGCCCAAGATACGCAGTATTTT
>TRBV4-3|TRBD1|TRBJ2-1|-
CASSPWTGRSNEQFF
TGCGCCAGCAGCCCGTGGACAGGGAGGAGCAATGAGCAGTTCTTC
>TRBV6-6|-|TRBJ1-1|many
CASSYSPGLNTEAFF
TGTGCCAGCAGTTACTCTCCGGGACTGAACACTGAAGCTTTCTTT
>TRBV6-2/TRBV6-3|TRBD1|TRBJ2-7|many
CASSYSPGQGLNEQYF
TGTGCCAGCAGTTACTCTCCGGGACAGGGCTTGAACGAGCAGTACTTC
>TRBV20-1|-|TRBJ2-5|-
CSARSLHSQETQYF
TGCAGTGCTAGGTCCCTCCACTCACAAGAGACCCAGTACTTC
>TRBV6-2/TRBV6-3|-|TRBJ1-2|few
CASSGDGGYTF
TGTGCCAGCAGTGGGGATGGCGGCTACACCTTC
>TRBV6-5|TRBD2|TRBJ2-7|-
CASRGAGVSEQYF
TGTGCCAGCAGGGGAGCGGGAGTTTCCGAGCAGTACTTC
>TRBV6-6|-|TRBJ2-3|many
CASSYSKGSGGDTQYF
TGTGCCAGCAGTTACTCGAAAGGTAGCGGAGGTGATACGCAGTATTTT
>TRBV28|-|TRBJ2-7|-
CASSRLGRISSYEQYF
TGTGCCAGCAGCCGGCTGGGACGAATTAGCTCCTACGAGCAGTACTTC
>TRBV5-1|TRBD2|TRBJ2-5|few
CASSLGGGPGETQYF
TGCGCCAGCAGCTTGGGCGGGGGGCCAGGAGAGACCCAGTACTTC
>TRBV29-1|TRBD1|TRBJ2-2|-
CSAVGTENTGELFF
TGCAGCGCGGTAGGGACAGAGAACACCGGGGAGCTGTTTTTT
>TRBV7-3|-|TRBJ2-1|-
CASREQFF
TGTGCCAGCAGGGAGCAGTTCTTC
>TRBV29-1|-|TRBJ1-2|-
CSVAWTDLLFGGYTF
TGCAGCGTTGCGTGGACAGACCTGCTTTTCGGTGGCTACACCTTC
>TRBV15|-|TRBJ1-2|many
CATSRDTNYGYTF
TGTGCCACCAGCAGAGACACCAACTATGGCTACACCTTC
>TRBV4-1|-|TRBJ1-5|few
CASSQVRTDQPQHF
TGCGCCAGCAGCCAAGTACGGACGGATCAGCCCCAGCATTTT
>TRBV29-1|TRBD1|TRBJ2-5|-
CSGGTGRLETQYF
TGCAGCGGCGGGACAGGGAGGTTGGAGACCCAGTACTTC
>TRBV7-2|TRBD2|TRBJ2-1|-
CASSDPGLAGVSNEQFF
TGTGCCAGCAGCGACCCGGGGCTAGCGGGAGTGAGCAATGAGCAGTTCTTC
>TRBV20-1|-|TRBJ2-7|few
CSVTTGYGEQYF
TGCAGTGTTACGACCGGCTATGGCGAGCAGTACTTC
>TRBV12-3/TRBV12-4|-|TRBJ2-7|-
CASSLWDVPYEQYF
TGTGCCAGCAGTTTATGGGATGTTCCCTACGAGCAGTACTTC
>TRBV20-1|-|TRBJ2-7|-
CSALHGQQNYEQYF
TGCAGTGCCCTTCATGGACAACAGAATTACGAGCAGTACTTC
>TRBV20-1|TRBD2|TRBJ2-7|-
CSALGLAGGHYEQYF
TGCAGTGCCCTGGGACTAGCGGGGGGCCACTACGAGCAGTACTTC
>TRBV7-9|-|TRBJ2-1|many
CASSWQQGLSLPYNEQFF
TGTGCCAGCAGCTGGCAGCAAGGCTTATCCCTTCCCTACAATGAGCAGTTCTTC
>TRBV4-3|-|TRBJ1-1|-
CASSQDGRLINKAFF
TGCGCCAGCAGCCAAGATGGGCGACTTATTAATAAGGCTTTCTTT
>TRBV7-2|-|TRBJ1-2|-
CASSLVQGSNYGYTF
TGTGCCAGCAGCTTGGTCCAGGGCTCAAACTATGGCTACACCTTC
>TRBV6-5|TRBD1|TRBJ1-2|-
CASSYSPGQDYGHTF
TGTGCCAGCAGTTACTCCCCAGGACAGGACTACGGCCACACCTTC
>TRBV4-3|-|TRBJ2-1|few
CASSQDSRRSEQFF
TGCGCCAGCAGCCAAGATTCGAGGAGGTCTGAGCAGTTCTTC
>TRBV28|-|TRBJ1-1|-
CASSVLGETEAFF
TGTGCCAGCAGCGTATTAGGGGAAACTGAGGCTTTCTTT
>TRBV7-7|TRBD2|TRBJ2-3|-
CASSPGGLASDTQYF
TGTGCTAGCAGCCCCGGGGGACTAGCATCAGATACGCAGTATTTT
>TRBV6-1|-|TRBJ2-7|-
CASSEVQYNEQYF
TGTGCCAGCAGTGAGGTCCAATACAATGAGCAGTACTTC
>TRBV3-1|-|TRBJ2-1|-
CASSQGSTHYNEQFF
TGTGCCAGCAGCCAAGGCAGTACCCATTACAATGAGCAGTTCTTC
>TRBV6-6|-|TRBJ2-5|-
CASSYSMEPTEQYF
TGTGCCAGCAGCTACTCGATGGAACCTACTGAGCAGTACTTC
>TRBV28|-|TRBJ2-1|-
CASRGAASGRNNEQFF
TGTGCCAGCAGGGGGGCGGCTTCGGGGCGCAACAATGAGCAGTTCTTC
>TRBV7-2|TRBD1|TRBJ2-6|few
CASSITGGSGANVLTF
TGTGCCAGCAGCATAACAGGGGGCTCTGGGGCCAACGTCCTGACTTTC
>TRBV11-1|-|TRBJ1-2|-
CASSLEPHLPRDGYTF
TGTGCCAGCAGCTTAGAGCCACACCTCCCTCGGGATGGCTACACCTTC
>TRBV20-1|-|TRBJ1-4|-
CSARDPRINEKLFF
TGCAGTGCTAGAGATCCCAGGATTAATGAAAAACTGTTTTTT
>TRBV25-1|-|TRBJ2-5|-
CASSDRVFQETQYF
TGTGCCAGCAGTGATCGAGTATTTCAAGAGACCCAGTACTTC
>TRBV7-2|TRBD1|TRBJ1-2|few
CASSFPEGQGVGYTF
TGTGCCAGCAGCTTCCCTGAGGGACAGGGCGTTGGCTACACCTTC
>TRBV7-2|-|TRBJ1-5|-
CASSPVYGAGQPQHF
TGTGCCAGCAGCCCCGTTTACGGGGCCGGGCAGCCCCAGCATTTT
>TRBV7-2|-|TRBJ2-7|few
CASSLNGLPYEQYF
TGTGCCAGCAGCTTAAACGGTCTCCCCTACGAGCAGTACTTC
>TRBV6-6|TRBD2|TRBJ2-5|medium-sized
CASSGPYSGRGETQYF
TGTGCCAGCAGTGGGCCTTATAGCGGGAGAGGAGAGACCCAGTACTTC
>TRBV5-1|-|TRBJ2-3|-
CASSSKRTDTQYF
TGCGCCAGCAGCTCCAAACGCACAGATACGCAGTATTTT
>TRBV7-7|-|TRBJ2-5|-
CASSLGVAGRRETQYF
TGTGCTAGCAGCTTAGGTGTGGCGGGAAGGCGAGAGACCCAGTACTTC
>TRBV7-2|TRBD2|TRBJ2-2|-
CASSTTSGRRNTGELFF
TGTGCCAGCAGTACTACTAGCGGGAGGCGTAACACCGGGGAGCTGTTTTTT